The 22 T cell receptor beta chains listed next were all sequenced from one sample in a study of T cell responses to AZD1222 COVID-19 vaccine. Using immunoSEQ multiplex PCR, the repertoire was profiled, and TCRdb retains in-frame clones only, with some absent. The sample shows 150,000 to 200,000 clones, approximately 90% of them seen only once. The starting material was peripheral blood, obtained 28 days after the second dose of the MenACWY control vaccine. Every receptor here comes from an adult who received the MenACWY meningococcal vaccine as a control.

V and J are TRBV19 and TRBJ1-4, with D tentatively TRBD1 (6 bases). CDR1 LNHDA and CDR2 SQIVND come from the germline V gene (reference sequence). V was trimmed by 3 bases and J by 7 bases, leaving 12 bases between them. This CDR3 region has 14 residues. CDR3 in amino acids: CASSIRGGSEKLFF. The CDR3 coding sequence is TGTGCCAGTAGTATTCGAGGGGGGAGTGAAAAACTGTTTTTT.

The chain links TRBV5-4 to TRBJ1-1; D remains unclear. Germline CDR1 SGHNT, CDR2 YYREEE (reference sequence). Deletions cut 1 base from V and 7 bases from J, with 8 bases between. The CDR3 runs to 12 residues. This CDR3 is CASSLLWGEAFF. DNA for the CDR3: TGTGCCAGCAGCTTGTTATGGGGTGAAGCTTTCTTT.

This chain links TRBV6-1 with TRBJ1-1; D is possibly TRBD1 (5 bases). The CDR3 covers 16 residues. Per germline, CDR1 MNHNS and CDR2 SASEGT. The V end was cut by 4 bases, the J end by 6 bases, with 21 bases between. CDR3: CASSAPGDGEFAEAFF. The CDR3 DNA is TGTGCCAGCAGTGCCCCTGGGGACGGAGAATTCGCTGAAGCTTTCTTT.

V is TRBV28 and J is TRBJ2-7; 7 bases align to TRBD2. The CDR3 covers 9 residues. Germline loops: CDR1 MDHEN, CDR2 SYDVKM. V gave up 7 bases and J gave up 12 bases; unmatched junction bases: 3. The DNA for the CDR3 is TGTGCCAGCACCCCGGGGGGGTACTTC. The encoded protein is CASTPGGYF.

This clone was counted a few times. J is TRBJ2-5 and V is TRBV7-6; 8 bases are a match to TRBD1. The CDR3 spans 17 residues. Trimming took 1 base from V and 2 from J; bases not matched to a gene: 9. CDR1 is SGHVS, CDR2 FNYEAQ, per germline. CDR3 bases: TGTGCCAGCAGCTTAGTAGCTCCGGACAGGGAACAAGAGACCCAGTACTTC. Protein sequence: CASSLVAPDREQETQYF.

The chain uses TRBV3-1 (or the pseudogene TRBV3-2) and TRBJ1-4; TRBD1 is a possible D gene (6 bases). Per the germline V gene, CDR1 is LGHDT and CDR2 is YNNKEL (reference sequence). V lost 0 bases and J 8 bases, leaving 10 bases between the germline ends. This CDR3 comprises 14 residues. The CDR3 region has the DNA TGTGCCAGCAGCCAAGATACAGGGAGAGAAAAACTGTTTTTT. It encodes CASSQDTGREKLFF.

The chain recombines TRBV11-2 with TRBJ1-2; 12 bases are a match to TRBD1. Losses at the gene ends were 4 bases for V and 7 bases for J; bases not matched to a gene: 7. Germline V gives CDR1 SGHAT, CDR2 FQNNGV. CDR3 length: 15 residues. The CDR3 DNA sequence: TGTGCCAGCAGCTCTACCGGGACAGGGGGCTCTGGCTACACCTTC. It specifies CASSSTGTGGSGYTF. Full variable domain (remainder filled in from reference TRBV11-2 and TRBJ1-2): EAGVAQSPRYKIIEKRQSVAFWCNPISGHATLYWYQQILGQGPKLLIQFQNNGVVDDSQLPKDRFSAERLKGVDSTLKIQPAKLEDSAVYLCASSSTGTGGSGYTFGSGTRLTVV.

This clone was picked up one time. The CDR3 nucleotides read TGTGCCAGCAGCGCTCTCGCGGGACTAGCGGGAGCGAACGAGCAGTACTTC. This sequence encodes CASSALAGLAGANEQYF. J is TRBJ2-7 and V is TRBV9; TRBD2 matches at 14 bases. CDR1 is SGDLS, CDR2 YYNGEE, per germline. This CDR3 comprises 17 residues. V dropped 3 bases and J dropped 5; count of bases not matched to a gene: 10.

The chain recombines TRBV24-1 with TRBJ2-7; perhaps TRBD1 as D (6 bases). V shed 4 bases and J shed 3 bases, with 15 bases lying between them. This CDR3 spans 15 amino acids. Germline values: CDR1 KGHDR, CDR2 SFDVKD. The CDR3 protein is CATSDTGTRFYEQYF. The CDR3 nucleotides read TGTGCCACCAGTGACACCGGGACACGTTTCTACGAGCAGTACTTC.

The CDR3 DNA sequence: TGCGCCAGCAGCCTACAGGGGCCCCTGAACACTGAAGCTTTCTTT. Its translation: CASSLQGPLNTEAFF. The gene calls are TRBV5-1 and TRBJ1-1, with 7 bases lining up with TRBD1. Germline trimming cut 4 bases from V and 0 bases from J; bases unmatched to any gene: 6. CDR1 is SGHRS and CDR2 is YFSETQ in the germline V gene. There are 15 residues in the CDR3.

The CDR3 DNA follows: TGTGCCAGCAGCTATTCCGGGACTAGATCGAACAATGAGCAGTTCTTC. Its protein is CASSYSGTRSNNEQFF. This chain links TRBV7-2 with TRBJ2-1, with 8 bases lining up with TRBD2. V lost 4 bases and J lost 5; bases outside the gene matches: 10. CDR1 SGHTA and CDR2 FQGNSA come from the germline V gene. CDR3 length: 16 residues.

The chain carries TRBV2 and TRBJ1-5; D unclear. Germline loops: CDR1 SNHLY, CDR2 FYNNEI. The CDR3 has 12 residues. V shed 5 bases and J shed 5 bases, with 7 bases lying between them. CDR3 sequence reads: CASSPSHQPQHF. CDR3 nucleotides: TGTGCCAGCAGTCCAAGTCATCAGCCCCAGCATTTT.

This clone was observed a single time. The chain is built from TRBV5-1 and TRBJ2-5; D is perhaps TRBD1 or TRBD2 (5 bases each). Germline CDR1 SGHRS, CDR2 YFSETQ. Trimming left V 4 bases short and J 4 bases short, with 20 bases between. CDR3 size: 16 residues. For the CDR3, the DNA is TGCGCCAGCAGCCTCGCCTTTTTGGGGGTGGTAGAGACCCAGTACTTC. Translation: CASSLAFLGVVETQYF.

This clone has a single count. The chain uses TRBV7-2 and TRBJ2-7; D gene unclear. The CDR3 is 13 amino acids. Trimming removed 5 bases at V and 7 bases at J, with 15 bases between. Germline V gene data show CDR1 as SGHTA and CDR2 as FQGNSA. In nucleotides, the CDR3 is TGTGCCAGCAGCCGAGAATTACTACGGGAGCAGTACTTC. Translation: CASSRELLREQYF.

The rearrangement links TRBV7-9 to TRBJ2-1; 14 nucleotides agree with TRBD2. The CDR3 sequence is 16 residues long. J gave up 5 bases and V 5 bases, and 5 bases lay outside the gene matches. Germline loops: CDR1 SEHNR, CDR2 FQNEAQ (reference sequence). The CDR3 region is CASSPQGLAGDNEQFF. The CDR3 nucleotides read TGTGCCAGCAGCCCCCAGGGACTAGCGGGAGACAATGAGCAGTTCTTC.

The rearrangement links TRBV27 to TRBJ2-3, with a weak D call TRBD2 (5 bases). V gave up 9 bases and J gave up 2 bases, with 15 bases separating them. The germline gives CDR1 MNHEY, CDR2 SMNVEV (reference sequence). The CDR3 contains 14 residues. In DNA form, the CDR3 reads TGTGCCAGTTCATACACTAGGTTCACAGATACGCAGTATTTT. Translated: CASSYTRFTDTQYF.

The chain joins TRBV4-1 to TRBJ2-7; 11 bases match TRBD1. CDR3 length: 15 amino acids. J was trimmed by 2 bases and V by 4 bases; bases with no gene match: 4. Germline CDR1 and CDR2: MGHRA and YSYEKL. The CDR3 loop is CASSLGQGATYEQYF. The DNA of the CDR3 is TGCGCCAGCAGCCTCGGACAGGGGGCGACCTACGAGCAGTACTTC.

The sample holds one count of this clone. The chain carries TRBV7-9 and TRBJ1-2; D may be TRBD1 (5 bases). Trimming took off 2 bases at V and 6 bases at J, with 10 bases between the two ends. From germline, CDR1 is SEHNR and CDR2 FQNEAQ (reference sequence). The length of the CDR3 is 13 residues. Here the CDR3 DNA reads TGTGCCAGCAGCTTAAATGGAGGGGATGGCTACACCTTC. Encoded protein: CASSLNGGDGYTF.

The chain recombines TRBV28 with TRBJ2-1, with no clear D. The CDR3 sequence is 11 residues long. From germline, CDR1 is MDHEN and CDR2 SYDVKM. The V and J ends lost 3 bases and 8 bases respectively, with 5 bases between them. The DNA of the CDR3 is TGTGCCAGCAGTTTCTGGGATGAGCAGTTCTTC. Translation: CASSFWDEQFF.

This clone was observed a few times. V and J are TRBV7-9 and TRBJ2-7, with 7 bases identical to TRBD1. After removal of 2 bases from V and 6 bases from J, the junction contained 7 bases not matched to a gene. Germline V CDR1 and CDR2: SEHNR, FQNEAQ (reference sequence). The CDR3 has 14 amino acids. CDR3 sequence: CASSLPPTGSEQYF. The CDR3 DNA reads TGTGCCAGCAGCTTACCGCCGACAGGGAGCGAGCAGTACTTC.

The J gene is TRBJ1-2, the V gene TRBV11-2; D unresolved. The CDR3 is 14 residues long. CDR1 is SGHAT and CDR2 is FQNNGV in the germline V gene. V was shortened by 1 base and J by 0 bases, with 6 bases between the two germline ends. The DNA for the CDR3 is TGTGCCAGCAGCTTAGTGCGAGCTAACTATGGCTACACCTTC. Translated: CASSLVRANYGYTF.

The table lists this clone with a few counts. The rearrangement links TRBV7-8 to TRBJ1-6, with 7 bases matching TRBD1. With V trimmed by 5 bases and J by 7 bases, 8 bases remained unmatched. This CDR3 has 15 residues. CDR1 and CDR2 (germline): SGHVS, FQNEAQ. CDR3: CASSPRRDRNSPLHF. Written as DNA, the CDR3 is TGTGCCAGCAGCCCGCGCCGGGACAGAAATTCACCCCTCCACTTT.